This TCR beta chain derives from a study of T cell repertoires in cytomegalovirus infection (dated by TCRdb to the late 2010s). Study-level background: Alongside well-studied HLA-B-restricted epitopes, the peptide stimulations were aimed at recently identified HLA-C-restricted CMV epitopes, whose presentation resists viral immunomodulation. Donor HLA type was relevant to the analysis, as public TCR beta signatures indicated carriage of CMV infection together with the matching HLA type.

V gives up 5 bases and J gives up 6 bases, and the segment between their germline ends measures 19 bases. The CDR3 has 15 amino acids, counting the end cysteine and phenylalanine. The DNA shown is the 45-base CDR3, in frame from base 1. CDR1 SGHVS and CDR2 FQNEAQ are derived from the germline V gene. Sequencing took place on an Illumina HiSeq 1500. TCRdb reprocessing: public reads trimmed at Q25 with fastp, clones called with MiXCR, in-frame beta chains kept. Every entry covers one CDR3 protein and lists the most common genes and DNA from its rows. This sample is represented by 100,000 to 120,000 distinct CDR3 sequences; roughly 30% of them were singletons. The ten largest clones represent 41% of the sample. Summary of the overall study and its limitations: The ex vivo response was dominated by HLA-C-restricted CMV-specific TCR beta clonotypes, and the single most frequent clonotype in two of eight donors was supplied by these HLA-C-restricted clonotypes. In both this cohort and an independent cohort of approximately 350 donors, the cumulative frequency of public TCR beta family members distinguished carriers of CMV infection plus the relevant HLA type.

The treatment or condition label, read with the paper, signifies: in vitro stimulation with specific CMV peptide epitopes to enrich CMV-specific T cells. This clonotype turned up a few times. The specificity of this receptor is unknown. Base qualities are not at hand, and no much larger clone is one base apart. This clonotype originated in a human donor in good health (CMV status not recorded). Some clones in this sample may be carry-over from other donors' samples. The rearrangement joined TRBV7-8 to TRBJ1-2; TRBD1 is possibly the D segment (6 matching bases). The sample was CD8+ T cells from cultured PBMCs, taken from culture after CMV antigen stimulation. The CDR3 reads as follows: CASSLDHGTWDGYTF. The DNA sequence is as follows: TGTGCCAGCAGCCTAGACCACGGGACATGGGATGGCTACACCTTC.